This T cell receptor beta chain originates from a study of control samples from healthy donors and cancer patients. Germline V gene sequence: CDR1 SGHVS, CDR2 FQNEAQ. This CDR3 contains 14 residues. V lost 5 bases and J lost 7; bases outside the gene matches: 7. Repertoires were generated with immunoSEQ multiplex PCR, while TCRdb's copy carries only in-frame clones and drops some. The sample lists 95,000 to 150,000 clones, approximately 88% occurring once. The clonotype was recovered from a man between 35 and 55 years old in good health. Sequenced material: blood. The gene calls are TRBV7-8 and TRBJ2-2; 7 bases fit TRBD1. CDR3 nucleotides: TGTGCCAGCAGCCCAAAGGGGGCGTTCGGGGAGCTGTTTTTT. It translates to CASSPKGAFGELFF.